This T cell receptor (beta chain) comes out of a study of Ad26.COV2.S vaccination and SARS-CoV-2 variants. General study points: Using TCR breadth and depth analyses may have led to underestimated total T cell responses.

Germline V gene data show CDR1 as SQVTM and CDR2 as ANQGSEA. Trimming took off 5 bases at V and 5 bases at J, with 13 bases between the two ends. This CDR3 has 13 residues. Worth noting for this clone: Its antigen remains unknown.

Only in-frame clones appear in the TCRdb table, and some are missing; sequencing was by immunoSEQ multiplex PCR. Counted here are roughly 380,000 clones, around 92% occurring once; the ten biggest clones make up about 3.8%. The rearrangement links TRBV29-1 to TRBJ2-1; TRBD1 is a possible D gene (5 bases). The origin of this receptor is a human donor who had recovered from COVID-19. The material was peripheral blood, obtained after recovery from COVID-19. CDR3 bases: TGCAGCGTTCCAGGGTATAGTCACAATGAGCAGTTCTTC. Its translation is CSVPGYSHNEQFF.